The T cell receptor (beta chain) under discussion was sequenced for a study of T-cell memory formation after mild COVID-19. Study observations and caveats: Clones that shrank (day 15 to 85) were balanced CD4/CD8, whereas later expanders leaned CD4+.

TCRdb independently ran MiXCR on the 5' RACE reads; one entry per CDR3 protein. Seen here are 250,000 to 350,000 distinct CDR3 sequences, 15% to 20% observed once, and the top ten hold 20% to 25%. About this clonotype: Its antigen is as yet unknown.

The clonotype was recovered from a man between 18 and 35 years old who had mild COVID-19 (a few samples of this study predate the infection). Cell type and time point are not known. Sequencing was performed on PBMCs or a T cell subset sorted from them (not recorded which).

CDR3 protein: CSAYDSGRGYTF. The CDR3 DNA sequence: TGCAGTGCTTACGACTCGGGGAGGGGCTACACCTTC. V is TRBV20-1 and J is TRBJ1-2; unclear D gene. The CDR3 consists of 12 residues. Trimming left V 5 bases short and J 8 bases short, with 15 bases between. Germline assignment: CDR1 DFQATT and CDR2 SNEGSKA (reference sequence).